These 9 T cell receptor beta chains share one sample of origin, sequenced in a study of T cells in Graves' hyperthyroidism and ophthalmopathy. TCR beta CDR3 sequences were amplified from RNA transcripts. Initially, a first-round RT-PCR of the TCR CDR3 employed the HTBI primer set. TCRdb re-analysed the multiplex PCR reads in MiXCR, keeping a single row per CDR3 protein. The table shows 50,000 to 55,000 distinct CDR3 sequences, with less than 60% occurring only once. The specimen was blood. The receptors come from a woman in her forties or fifties with Graves' ophthalmopathy.

This clonotype appeared many times. V gene TRBV7-8 combines with J gene TRBJ2-3, with a tentative D call TRBD2 (5 bases). V was shortened by 7 bases and J by 1 base, with 18 bases between the two germline ends. Germline V gene data show CDR1 as SGHVS and CDR2 as FQNEAQ. The CDR3 consists of 16 residues. CDR3 bases: TGTGCCAGCACCCCTCACAACCCGAGGGGCACAGATACGCAGTATTTT. This sequence encodes CASTPHNPRGTDTQYF.

The rearrangement joins TRBV19 to TRBJ2-2; 9 bases match TRBD2. Germline loops: CDR1 LNHDA, CDR2 SQIVND (reference sequence). Germline trimming cut 6 bases from V and 7 bases from J; bases unmatched to any gene: 15. The CDR3 contains 17 residues. The CDR3 reads CASRPLISGSRVGELFF. The CDR3 DNA reads as TGTGCCAGTAGACCACTAATTAGCGGGAGCCGGGTCGGGGAGCTGTTTTTT.

The gene calls are TRBV20-1 and TRBJ2-7; TRBD1 aligns across 7 bases. The CDR3 consists of 13 residues. V lost 6 bases to trimming and J lost 2 bases; unmatched junction nucleotides: 7. Germline CDR1 DFQATT, CDR2 SNEGSKA (reference sequence). CDR3 amino acids: CSADSGTAYEQYF. The DNA for the CDR3 is TGCAGTGCAGACTCCGGGACAGCCTACGAGCAGTACTTC.

This clonotype has ten or more counts. The chain recombines TRBV7-8 with TRBJ1-1, with D possibly matching TRBD1 (6 bases). V shed 6 bases and J shed 1 base, with 9 bases lying between them. This CDR3 spans 13 amino acids. Germline lookup yields CDR1 SGHVS and CDR2 FQNEAQ. CDR3 amino acids: CASRRQENTEAFF. CDR3 in DNA: TGTGCCAGCAGACGACAGGAGAACACTGAAGCTTTCTTT.

On this clonotype itself: The DNA is left out, because the CDR3 cannot be placed on it with certainty; the CDR3 is given as TCRdb lists it. The chain links TRBV10-3 to TRBJ1-6; the listed D gene, TRBD1, was not tested against the DNA. The CDR3 adds up to 20 amino acids, both ends counted. Germline assignment: CDR1 ENHRY and CDR2 SYGVKD. CDR3 protein: CAICSALIIDRGESNSPLHF.

This clonotype was observed at least ten times. The chain links TRBV11-2 to TRBJ1-1; TRBD1 might be the D (6 bases). Germline V gene sequence: CDR1 SGHAT, CDR2 FQNNGV. The CDR3 contains 13 residues. V was cut by 5 bases and J by 9 bases, with 16 bases left in between. CDR3 sequence reads: CASSEGGRVKAFF. CDR3 bases: TGTGCCAGCAGCGAGGGGGGGAGGGTGAAAGCTTTCTTT. Drawing the rest from reference TRBV11-2 and TRBJ1-1, the complete variable domain is EAGVAQSPRYKIIEKRQSVAFWCNPISGHATLYWYQQILGQGPKLLIQFQNNGVVDDSQLPKDRFSAERLKGVDSTLKIQPAKLEDSAVYLCASSEGGRVKAFFGQGTRLTVV.

This clonotype was observed at least ten times. The rearrangement links TRBV7-2 to TRBJ2-2; D not certain. This CDR3 contains 15 residues. Trimming stripped 5 bases from V and 5 bases from J, with 15 bases between. Per the germline V gene, CDR1 is SGHTA and CDR2 is FQGNSA. The CDR3 region is CASSPMTVPTGELFF. CDR3 in DNA: TGTGCCAGCAGCCCAATGACCGTCCCGACCGGGGAGCTGTTTTTT.

Concerning this clonotype itself: One end of the junction varies from germline; a read error may be responsible. The chain is built from TRBV7-9 and TRBJ2-3; D might be TRBD1 or TRBD2, each matching 7 bases. Per the germline V gene, CDR1 is SEHNR and CDR2 is FQNEAQ (reference sequence). The CDR3 loop spans 15 amino acids. This CDR3 reads CASSFRGRGTDAQYF. The CDR3, as DNA: TGTGCCAGCAGCTTCAGGGGGAGGGGCACAGATGCGCAGTATTTT. Using reference TRBV7-9 and TRBJ2-3 for the parts outside the CDR3, the full variable domain is DTGVSQNPRHKITKRGQNVTFRCDPISEHNRLYWYRQTLGQGPEFLTYFQNEAQLEKSRLLSDRFSAERPKGSFSTLEIQRTEQGDSAMYLCASSFRGRGTDAQYFGPGTRLTVL.

The chain uses TRBV12-3 or TRBV12-4 and TRBJ2-7; D is unresolved. V was clipped by 3 bases and J by 9 bases, with 9 bases between them. The CDR3 runs to 11 residues. In DNA, the CDR3 is TGTGCCAGCAGTTTGGGCCCACGGCAGTACTTC. This gives the protein CASSLGPRQYF.